These 7 T cell receptor beta chains originate from one sample sequenced in a study of T cell responses to AZD1222 COVID-19 vaccine. Profiled with immunoSEQ multiplex PCR; TCRdb holds only in-frame clones, not every one. Of around 180,000 clones in the sample, about 86% are singletons; the top ten hold 7.5% to 9.5%. This specimen was peripheral blood, taken on day 0 of AZD1222 vaccination. The receptor source for this set is an adult in good health.

The V and J genes are TRBV29-1 and TRBJ1-2; D ambiguous. Per germline, CDR1 SQVTM and CDR2 ANQGSEA. Trimming removed 4 bases at V and 0 bases at J, with 12 bases between. There are 14 residues in the CDR3. The CDR3, as DNA: TGCAGCGTTGTAATGGCAGGCACTAACTATGGCTACACCTTC. It specifies CSVVMAGTNYGYTF.

This rearrangement joins TRBV19 to TRBJ2-5, with 7 bases aligning to TRBD2. J was trimmed by 2 bases and V by 3 bases; bases with no gene match: 3. This CDR3 is 14 amino acids long. Germline V lookup: CDR1 LNHDA, CDR2 SQIVND (reference sequence). CDR3 region: CASSIGRGQETQYF. The CDR3 DNA is TGTGCCAGTAGTATTGGGAGGGGACAAGAGACCCAGTACTTC.

CDR3 coding DNA: TGCGCCAGCAGCCCCCCGTTGGTGGAGACGCCGAACACTGAAGCTTTCTTT. This codes for CASSPPLVETPNTEAFF. V is TRBV4-1 and J is TRBJ1-1, with unresolved D. This CDR3 comprises 17 residues. Germline V gene sequence: CDR1 MGHRA, CDR2 YSYEKL. Trimming removed 4 bases at V and 1 base at J, with 19 bases between.

The chain links TRBV4-3 to TRBJ2-7, with 7 bases identical to TRBD2. Looked up from germline, CDR1 is LGHNA and CDR2 is YSLEER. V gave up 6 bases and J gave up 2 bases; unmatched junction bases: 10. The CDR3 length is 15 residues. CDR3 sequence reads: CASSQIREGTYEQYF. CDR3 DNA sequence: TGCGCCAGCAGTCAGATAAGGGAGGGGACCTACGAGCAGTACTTC.

The chain employs TRBV5-4 and TRBJ2-1, with D possibly being TRBD2 (6 bases). Germline V gene sequence: CDR1 SGHNT, CDR2 YYREEE (reference sequence). Trimming cost V 5 bases and J 0 bases, with 12 bases left between them. The CDR3 totals 15 residues. CDR3 DNA sequence: TGTGCCAGCAGTCCCTCCGGGGGCTCCTACAATGAGCAGTTCTTC. It translates to CASSPSGGSYNEQFF.

The chain links TRBV11-2 to TRBJ1-2, with unresolved D. This CDR3 has 12 residues. Trimming removed 4 bases from V and 4 bases from J, with 7 bases in between. Germline V lookup: CDR1 SGHAT, CDR2 FQNNGV. In DNA, the CDR3 is TGTGCCAGCAGCTCCGACCTCTATGGCTACACCTTC. Its translation is CASSSDLYGYTF.

This chain links TRBV7-9 with TRBJ2-3, with D possibly being TRBD1 or TRBD2 (5 bases each). The V gene's germline CDR1 is SEHNR and CDR2 FQNEAQ (reference sequence). CDR3 size: 13 residues. Trimming removed 4 bases at V and 4 bases at J, with 9 bases between. CDR3: CASSSKGPDTQYF. The CDR3, as DNA: TGTGCCAGCAGCTCTAAGGGACCAGATACGCAGTATTTT.